This TCR beta chain emerged from a study of T cells after yellow fever vaccination. General study results and limits: Few clonotypes appeared in both CD4 and CD8 compartments. Most primary-vaccination clones reappeared after the booster (more than 95% CD4, roughly 90% CD8).

This clonotype was counted a few times. Its target is unknown. A universal primer site and UMIs were added as TCR cDNA was made by 5'RACE template switching. TCRdb reanalysed the 5' RACE reads using MiXCR and keeps one entry per CDR3 protein. The sample shows over 150,000 distinct CDR3 sequences, 5.5% to 7.5% of them seen only once. Germline CDR1 and CDR2: ENHRY and SYGVKD. Trimming stripped 4 bases from V and 5 bases from J, with 21 bases between. The CDR3 consists of 16 residues. The sample was CD4+ T cells sorted from PBMCs, taken on the day of the first yellow fever vaccination. This receptor was taken from a young man who received the YFV17D yellow fever vaccine. V gene TRBV10-3 combines with J gene TRBJ2-7; tentative D call: TRBD1 (6 bases). CDR3 region: CAISGGLSGDRDEQYF. DNA of the CDR3: TGTGCCATCAGTGGGGGGCTTTCAGGGGATCGCGACGAGCAGTACTTC.